This is a list of T cell receptor beta chains from one sample in a study of cytomegalovirus exposure and HLA in healthy donors. Only in-frame clones appear in the TCRdb table, and some are missing; sequencing was by immunoSEQ multiplex PCR. The sample holds 150,000 to 200,000 clones, roughly 85% seen once. Sequencing was carried out using PBMCs. The receptors were sampled from a man aged 18 to 30 in good health and CMV-seropositive. Both conserved end residues are part of each CDR3. The order of the fields is D gene, clone size, V gene, J gene, CDR3 DNA, CDR3 protein. D genes are given only for firm matches. Size values are once, few and many counts, or a class for expanded clones, and some rows have none.

>TRBD2|-|TRBV5-1|TRBJ2-5
TGCGCCAGCCTGGCTAGCGGGGGTGGAGAGACCCAGTACTTC
CASLASGGGETQYF
>-|-|TRBV5-1|TRBJ2-7
TGCGCCAGCAGCTTCGACAGCCCCCCCGAGCAGTACTTC
CASSFDSPPEQYF
>TRBD2|-|TRBV15|TRBJ2-4
TGTGCCACCAGCAGAGATCGCGCGGGGGGGGGCGACATTCAGTACTTC
CATSRDRAGGGDIQYF
>TRBD1|-|TRBV19|TRBJ1-1
TGTGCCAGTAGTACCCAGACAGGGCGGACCGCTGAAGCTTTCTTT
CASSTQTGRTAEAFF
>TRBD1|-|TRBV10-3|TRBJ1-4
TGTGCCATCAGTTCCACAGGGGGCTCGACTAATGAAAAACTGTTTTTT
CAISSTGGSTNEKLFF
>TRBD2|-|TRBV10-3|TRBJ2-1
TGTGCCATCAGTGAGTCGGCTAGCGGGGGCTCCTACAATGAGCAGTTCTTC
CAISESASGGSYNEQFF
>TRBD1|once|TRBV7-2|TRBJ1-1
TGTGCCAGCAGCTGGGACAGAAACACTGAAGCTTTCTTT
CASSWDRNTEAFF
>-|-|TRBV7-2|TRBJ2-5
TGTGCCGGGACGGGGGGCGCTGGGATCCAAGAGACCCAGTACTTC
CAGTGGAGIQETQYF
>-|-|TRBV27|TRBJ1-2
TGTGCCAGCAGTTTATCGAATGGGGGCGGCTACACCTTC
CASSLSNGGGYTF
>TRBD2|few|TRBV9|TRBJ2-2
TGTGCCAGCAGCCCCGGGACTACAAACACCGGGGAGCTGTTTTTT
CASSPGTTNTGELFF
>TRBD1|few|TRBV7-2|TRBJ1-2
TGTGCCAGCAGCACCGCAGGGGGGAATGGCTACACCTTC
CASSTAGGNGYTF
>-|-|TRBV6-5|TRBJ2-3
TGTGCCAGCAGTCAAAGACTAGATAGCACAGATACGCAGTATTTT
CASSQRLDSTDTQYF
>-|-|TRBV7-6|TRBJ1-2
TGTGCCAGCAGCTTAGTCGGGGGCTATGGCTACACCTTC
CASSLVGGYGYTF
>TRBD2|-|TRBV7-6|TRBJ2-3
TGTGCCAGCAGCTCCCCGGGACTAGCGGGGGGCGGGGCAGATACGCAGTATTTT
CASSSPGLAGGGADTQYF
>-|once|TRBV15|TRBJ2-3
TGTGCCACCAGCAGTGGACTTCCCACAGATACGCAGTATTTT
CATSSGLPTDTQYF
>-|-|TRBV5-6|TRBJ1-5
TGTGCCAGCAGAGTGTGGGGGGGTAATCAGCCCCAGCATTTT
CASRVWGGNQPQHF
>TRBD2|-|TRBV7-2|TRBJ2-3
TGTGCCAGCAGCTTAGGACTAGCGGGGGGGGACATTACGCAGTATTTT
CASSLGLAGGDITQYF
>TRBD1|once|TRBV30|TRBJ1-1
TGTGCCTGGAGTGTAGGACGGACAGGCATGAACACTGAAGCTTTCTTT
CAWSVGRTGMNTEAFF
>-|-|TRBV9|TRBJ1-3
TGTGCCAGCGGCGTAGAGGCGGGGGCGGCTGGAAACACCATATATTTT
CASGVEAGAAGNTIYF
>-|-|TRBV5-4|TRBJ2-2
TGTGCCAGCAGCTTGAGAGGGGGGAACACCGGGGAGCTGTTTTTT
CASSLRGGNTGELFF
>-|-|TRBV7-6|TRBJ2-7
TGTGCCAGCAGCTTAGACTGGCAGGGCTCCTACGAGCAGTACTTC
CASSLDWQGSYEQYF
>-|-|TRBV19|TRBJ1-1
TGTGCCAGTAGGTCCCCGGACACACCGAGAGCTTTCTTT
CASRSPDTPRAFF
>-|-|TRBV5-6|TRBJ1-4
TGTGCCAGCAGCCTGGGGGGGGAGGGCGAAAAACTGTTTTTT
CASSLGGEGEKLFF
>TRBD1|-|TRBV4-3|TRBJ1-5
TGCGCCAGCAGCGCCGGGACAGGTCATCAGCCCCAGCATTTT
CASSAGTGHQPQHF
>TRBD1|once|TRBV19|TRBJ2-2
TGTGCCAGTAGTATGATTGTCCCGGGACAGGGCACGGACACCGGGGAGCTGTTTTTT
CASSMIVPGQGTDTGELFF
>TRBD1|-|TRBV27|TRBJ2-1
TGTGCCAGCAGTCAACGGACAGGCAATGAGCAGTTCTTC
CASSQRTGNEQFF
>-|-|TRBV5-1|TRBJ1-3
TGCGCCAGCAGCCTAGGACTCCCTGGAAACACCATATATTTT
CASSLGLPGNTIYF
>-|-|TRBV13|TRBJ2-7
TGTGCCAGCAGCCGACGACTGACCTACGAGCAGTACTTC
CASSRRLTYEQYF
>-|-|TRBV4-2|TRBJ2-2
TGTGCCAGCAGCCTATCCACACTAGCGAACACCGGGGAGCTGTTTTTT
CASSLSTLANTGELFF
>-|few|TRBV4-3|TRBJ1-4
TGCGCCAGCAGCCAAGATTCTCGGGCGCAGGGTGAAAAACTGTTTTTT
CASSQDSRAQGEKLFF
>-|-|TRBV7-2|TRBJ2-7
TGTGCCAGCAGCTCAAGACAGCAAGCCTACGGGCAGTACTTC
CASSSRQQAYGQYF
>-|-|TRBV4-1|TRBJ1-2
TGCGCCAGCAGCCAAGCCAGACTCTGGCCAGCGGCAGGGGACTATGGCTACACCTTC
CASSQARLWPAAGDYGYTF
>TRBD1|-|TRBV5-1|TRBJ1-5
TGCGCCAGCAGCTCGGGCGGGACAGGGAAAAAAACTAGCAATCAGCCCCAGCATTTT
CASSSGGTGKKTSNQPQHF
>TRBD2|-|TRBV19|TRBJ2-4
TGTGCCAGTAGAGGTTCGGGGGGAGCCAAAAACATTCAGTACTTC
CASRGSGGAKNIQYF
>-|-|TRBV28|TRBJ1-5
TGTGCCAGCACTGTCGGGTGGGGAGGTCAGCCCCAGCATTTT
CASTVGWGGQPQHF
>-|-|TRBV19|TRBJ2-3
TGTGCCAGTAGTATTGGCGGTGACACAGATACGCAGTATTTT
CASSIGGDTDTQYF
>-|-|TRBV6-5|TRBJ1-1
TGTGCCAGCATTACTGGACAGTATAACACTGAAGCTTTCTTT
CASITGQYNTEAFF
>-|once|TRBV12-5|TRBJ2-7
TGTGCCTTCAGGGGCTCCCCTTTCTACGAGCAGTACTTC
CAFRGSPFYEQYF
>-|-|TRBV29-1|TRBJ2-7
TGCAGCGTTGAAGACCGAAAGAGGAGCTCCTACGAGCAGTACTTC
CSVEDRKRSSYEQYF
>TRBD2|-|TRBV7-9|TRBJ2-1
TGTGCCAGCAGTACTAGCGGCTACAATGAGCAGTTCTTC
CASSTSGYNEQFF
>TRBD2|-|TRBV5-5|TRBJ2-5
TGTGCCAGCAGCTCCCTTTGGGGAGGCGGGGGGGCCGGTTTAGAGACCCAGTACTTC
CASSSLWGGGGAGLETQYF
>TRBD1|-|TRBV18|TRBJ2-1
TGTGCCAGCTCACCTTACCCAGGACAGGGGGGTAATGAGCAGTTCTTC
CASSPYPGQGGNEQFF
>-|large|TRBV7-9|TRBJ2-7
TGTGCCAGCAGCTTAGTATCGACAGGCGGCGAGCAGTACTTC
CASSLVSTGGEQYF
>-|-|TRBV9|TRBJ2-3
TGTGCCAGCAGCGTAGGGGGCAGCACAGATACGCAGTATTTT
CASSVGGSTDTQYF
>-|once|TRBV6-1|TRBJ2-7
TGTGCCAGCAGTGCCACGGGGGATTTAGAGCAGTACTTC
CASSATGDLEQYF
>-|-|TRBV18|TRBJ1-1
TGTGCCAGCTACCGGGACACCATGAACACTGAAGCTTTCTTT
CASYRDTMNTEAFF
>-|-|TRBV7-3|TRBJ2-1
TGTGCCAGCAGCCCCACGGGGGTGGGTAATGAGCAGTTCTTC
CASSPTGVGNEQFF